Presented here are 2 T cell receptor beta chains from one specimen sequenced in a study of molecular identifiers for immune sequencing clone quantification. TCRdb itself ran the PCR reads through MiXCR, one entry per CDR3 protein. The sample gives approximately 90,000 distinct CDR3 sequences, around a fifth of which show up once; around 1.1% is in the top ten. The source material was naive CD8+ T cells from blood, with Jurkat cell RNA spiked in. As to subset: FACS-sorted CD8+CD4-CCR7+CD45RA+ naive T cells. The origin of the receptors is a human donor in good health. Some libraries in this study had Jurkat cell RNA spiked in.

This clonotype was recorded at least ten times. The chain is built from TRBV7-9 and TRBJ2-1; 8 nucleotides line up with TRBD1. The CDR3 is 15 residues long. CDR1 and CDR2 from the germline V gene are SEHNR and FQNEAQ (reference sequence). V lost 1 base and J lost 1; bases outside the gene matches: 0. The CDR3 loop reads CASSLGQGSYNEQFF. The CDR3 bases are TGTGCCAGCAGCTTAGGACAGGGGTCCTACAATGAGCAGTTCTTC.

With respect to this clonotype: This could be a read error, since a much larger clone is one nucleotide away. The chain carries TRBV15 and TRBJ2-3; TRBD2 aligns across 13 bases. The CDR3 is 16 residues long. Germline V gene data show CDR1 as LNHNV and CDR2 as YYDKDF (reference sequence). The chain's CDR3 is CATGRGTSGMSDTQYF. In DNA form, the CDR3 reads TGTGCCACCGGCAGAGGGACTAGCGGGATGTCAGATACGCAGTATTTT.